The clone carrying this TCR beta chain was seen ten or more times. Its antigen is currently unknown. The time point denotes: newly diagnosed GD, antithyroid drugs for less than 3 months. Construction of the TCR library relied on RNA isolated from PBMCs. Sequencing libraries for TCR beta were prepared with iRepertoire HTBI primers and Arm-PCR of CDR3 regions. TCRdb re-derived calls from the multiplex PCR reads in MiXCR, one entry per CDR3 protein. The sample has over 400,000 distinct CDR3 sequences; roughly 15% are singletons. Germline CDR1 and CDR2: LGHDT and YNNKEL (reference sequence). The V end lost 4 bases, the J end lost 4 bases, and 11 bases lay between the germline ends. This CDR3 spans 14 amino acids. This specimen comes from a study of regulatory T cells in long-lasting Graves disease. Findings and limits, study-wide: Less diverse TCR repertoires were seen in persistent Graves' patients than in newly diagnosed ones.

The data were also submitted as part of a second study, on T cells in Graves' hyperthyroidism and ophthalmopathy. That report adds: When the TCR CDR3 underwent first-round RT-PCR, the HTBI primer set was used.

This sequence originates from a woman between 50 and 59 years old with Graves disease. The source was peripheral blood mononuclear cells (PBMCs), collected at new diagnosis, from a patient treated with antithyroid drugs. V usage is TRBV3-1 and J usage is TRBJ2-1; maybe TRBD2 (6 bases). CDR3 DNA: TGTGCCAGCAGCCCTTGGACTAATTACAATGAGCAGTTCTTC. Its protein product is CASSPWTNYNEQFF.